Shown below are 8 T cell receptor beta chains from a single sample sequenced in a study of blood T cell repertoires in COVID-19. The protocol was immunoSEQ multiplex PCR, while the TCRdb copy is restricted to in-frame clones and leaves out a portion. The sample consists of 150,000 to 200,000 clones, around nine tenths of them appearing once. Sequencing was carried out using peripheral blood. The source of these receptors is a woman in her seventies with COVID-19, enrolled during active disease.

The chain joins TRBV7-5 to TRBJ2-7; TRBD1, the table's D call, was not compared with the DNA. TRBV7-5 is a pseudogene. This CDR3 has 16 residues. The CDR3 loop reads CARSSRRFQGYYEQYF. DNA for the CDR3: TGTGCCAGAAGCTCAAGGCGCTTCCAGGGCTACTACGAGCAGTACTTC.

The CDR3 here is CASSRPGTHVGAQYF. The CDR3 DNA reads as TGTGCCAGCAGTAGACCGGGAACCCACGTCGGGGCCCAGTACTTC. The V call is TRBV2, the J call TRBJ2-5, with D tentatively TRBD2 (5 bases). The germline V gene has CDR1 SNHLY and CDR2 FYNNEI. There are 15 residues in the CDR3. V was clipped by 5 bases and J by 9 bases, with 22 bases between them. Supplemented by reference TRBV2 and TRBJ2-5, the full variable domain reads EPEVTQTPSHQVTQMGQEVILRCVPISNHLYFYWYRQILGQKVEFLVSFYNNEISEKSEIFDDQFSVERPDGSNFTLKIRSTKLEDSAMYFCASSRPGTHVGAQYFGPGTRLLVL.

The genes are TRBV15 and TRBJ2-1, with 9 bases lining up with TRBD2. V trimming: 8 bases; J trimming: 7 bases; junction bases outside the gene matches: 9. There are 14 residues in the CDR3. Germline V gene sequence: CDR1 LNHNV, CDR2 YYDKDF (reference sequence). For the CDR3, the DNA is TGTGCCACCTTAGGGCTAGCGGGAAATAATGAGCAGTTCTTC. Its translation: CATLGLAGNNEQFF.

V gene TRBV4-2 combines with J gene TRBJ2-7; maybe TRBD1 (6 bases). The CDR3 has 13 residues. Trimming cost V 0 bases and J 5 bases, with 8 bases left between them. Germline V gene data show CDR1 as LGHNA and CDR2 as YNFKEQ. CDR3 bases: TGTGCCAGCAGCCAAGATGGGGACAACGAGCAGTACTTC. It translates to CASSQDGDNEQYF.

This chain connects TRBV14 to TRBJ1-6; D perhaps matches TRBD1 (6 bases). This CDR3 has 15 residues. V dropped 1 base and J dropped 6 bases, with 10 bases sitting between them. Germline V gene lookup returns CDR1 SGHDN and CDR2 FVKESK. The CDR3 coding sequence is TGTGCCAGCAGCCAAGGGACAGAAAGTAATTCACCCCTCCACTTT. Protein product: CASSQGTESNSPLHF. The full variable domain, with the rest looked up from reference TRBV14 and TRBJ1-6, is EAGVTQFPSHSVIEKGQTVTLRCDPISGHDNLYWYRRVMGKEIKFLLHFVKESKQDESGMPNNRFLAERTGGTYSTLKVQPAELEDSGVYFCASSQGTESNSPLHFGNGTRLTVT.

This clone was recorded a few times. CDR3 DNA: TGTGCCAGCTCACCACCGTCGGAGACCCAGTACTTC. Translation gives CASSPPSETQYF. The rearrangement joins TRBV18 to TRBJ2-5; D call uncertain. This CDR3 is 12 amino acids long. V dropped 0 bases and J dropped 5 bases, with 4 bases sitting between them. CDR1 is KGHSH and CDR2 is LQKENI in the germline V gene.

Comments on this clone: Germline is not matched at one junction end, which may reflect a read error. V and J are TRBV11-2 and TRBJ2-7, with a tentative D call TRBD2 (5 bases). CDR1 is SGHAT, CDR2 FQNNGV, per germline. The CDR3 is 14 amino acids. The CDR3 region is CASSLDPGSFEQYF. The CDR3 nucleotides read TGTGCCAGCAGCTTAGATCCGGGGTCCTTCGAGCAGTACTTC.

The gene calls are TRBV11-3 and TRBJ2-5; weak D call: TRBD2 (6 bases). The CDR3 totals 15 residues. Trimming cost V 5 bases and J 2 bases, with 15 bases left between them. The germline gives CDR1 SGHNT, CDR2 YENEEA. CDR3: CASSSHREPQETQYF. CDR3 bases: TGTGCCAGCAGCAGCCACCGGGAGCCTCAAGAGACCCAGTACTTC.